A single sample gave rise to the 10 T cell receptor beta chains below, sequenced in a study of blood T cell repertoires in COVID-19. The data were produced by immunoSEQ multiplex PCR, yet TCRdb's version contains in-frame clones alone and is incomplete. Of about 310,000 clones in the sample, roughly 86% were seen once. What was sequenced was PBMCs or T cells enriched from blood (not recorded which). These receptors originate from a woman in her twenties or thirties who had recovered from COVID-19.

The chain links TRBV5-1 to TRBJ1-2; D is perhaps TRBD1 (5 bases). The CDR3 extends over 14 amino acids. The germline gives CDR1 SGHRS, CDR2 YFSETQ. V was clipped by 2 bases and J by 1 base, with 9 bases between them. DNA of the CDR3: TGCGCCAGCAGCTTCCTTAGGGGTAACTATGGCTACACCTTC. This gives the protein CASSFLRGNYGYTF.

This clone was found once. This rearrangement joins TRBV27 to TRBJ2-5, with D hard to call. The V end was cut by 0 bases, the J end by 1 base, with 9 bases between. The CDR3 length is 15 residues. Germline V gives CDR1 MNHEY, CDR2 SMNVEV (reference sequence). The CDR3 is CASSLSRQTQETQYF. For the CDR3, the DNA is TGTGCCAGCAGTTTATCCAGGCAGACCCAAGAGACCCAGTACTTC.

The chain recombines TRBV12-3 or TRBV12-4 with TRBJ2-7; the D gene is possibly TRBD2 (5 bases). V was trimmed by 2 bases and J by 6 bases, leaving 11 bases between them. The CDR3 loop spans 13 amino acids. CDR3 region: CASSLLASGEQYF. The CDR3 DNA reads TGTGCCAGCAGTTTACTAGCATCGGGCGAGCAGTACTTC.

This chain links TRBV11-2 with TRBJ1-2, with 8 bases aligning to TRBD1. CDR1 is SGHAT and CDR2 is FQNNGV in the germline V gene. After removal of 5 bases from V and 5 bases from J, the junction contained 1 base not matched to a gene. This CDR3 has 12 residues. Here the CDR3 DNA reads TGTGCCAGCAGCAACAGGGGGTATGGCTACACCTTC. It translates to CASSNRGYGYTF.

The chain recombines TRBV9 with TRBJ2-7; 7 nucleotides match TRBD1. This CDR3 has 16 residues. CDR1 is SGDLS, CDR2 YYNGEE, per germline. Germline trimming cut 4 bases from V and 2 bases from J; bases unmatched to any gene: 12. CDR3 in amino acids: CASSRSPSTGTYEQYF. In DNA form, the CDR3 reads TGTGCCAGCAGCCGGTCCCCCTCGACAGGGACCTACGAGCAGTACTTC.

V usage is TRBV6-6 and J usage is TRBJ2-7, with D perhaps TRBD1 (6 bases). Germline V gene lookup returns CDR1 MNHNY and CDR2 SVGAGI (reference sequence). This CDR3 is 13 amino acids long. With 6 bases removed from V and 3 bases from J, the gap between germline ends came to 12 bases. DNA of the CDR3: TGTGCCAGCAGACAGGGTAGTTTCTACGAGCAGTACTTC. It specifies CASRQGSFYEQYF.

The table lists this clone with a count of one. V and J are TRBV19 and TRBJ2-5; 7 bases agree with TRBD1. Germline V gene data show CDR1 as LNHDA and CDR2 as SQIVND (reference sequence). CDR3 length equals 13 residues. V shed 3 bases and J 5 bases; nucleotides not matched to a gene: 3. CDR3 DNA sequence: TGTGCCAGTAGTATCGGGACAGTGGAGACCCAGTACTTC. It translates to CASSIGTVETQYF.

With regard to this clone: This sample includes further DNA sequences coding for the same CDR3. J is TRBJ1-5 and V is TRBV18; 8 bases agree with TRBD1. The V gene's germline CDR1 is KGHSH and CDR2 LQKENI. Germline trimming cut 1 base from V and 5 bases from J; bases unmatched to any gene: 4. The CDR3 covers 15 residues. For the CDR3, the DNA is TGTGCCAGCTCACCACTTCAGGGGGCCGATCAGCCCCAGCATTTT. This codes for CASSPLQGADQPQHF.

The rearrangement uses TRBV4-3 and TRBJ2-7, with TRBD1 matching 9 bases. The CDR3 covers 13 residues. Germline values: CDR1 LGHNA, CDR2 YSLEER. Trimming cost V 4 bases and J 3 bases; bases outside gene matches: 1. The CDR3 nucleotides are TGCGCCAGCAGCCGGGACAGGGTCTACGAGCAGTACTTC. The encoded protein is CASSRDRVYEQYF.

The V call is TRBV20-1, the J call TRBJ2-7; D perhaps matches TRBD1 (6 bases). Looked up from germline, CDR1 is DFQATT and CDR2 is SNEGSKA (reference sequence). V shed 3 bases and J shed 5 bases, with 14 bases lying between them. The CDR3 sequence is 13 residues long. The CDR3 region is CSASWTVGNEQYF. The CDR3 DNA is TGCAGTGCTAGTTGGACAGTTGGAAACGAGCAGTACTTC.